The present T cell receptor (beta chain) was sequenced within a study of CD8+CD57+ T cells in acquired aplastic anemia. Looking at the study overall: Across the sorted CD4+ and CD8+ cells, DNA amounts averaged about 3 ug.

Germline assignment: CDR1 MDHEN and CDR2 SYDVKM. The CDR3 loop spans 11 amino acids. V gave up 4 bases and J gave up 4 bases, with 2 bases separating them. Overall study findings and caveats: There were approximately 27 CD8+ CDR3 sequences that occurred in both patients and controls. The CD8+ Simpson's diversity of patients and controls was not significantly different.

This clonotype occurred many times. Its cognate antigen is unknown. Both TCR beta VDJ combination and CDR3 sequence profiling were carried out. Genomic DNA was the template for this profiling. Each CDR3 protein is one row after TCRdb ran MiXCR on the reads. The repertoire holds roughly 300,000 distinct CDR3 sequences, with around 60% as singletons. The chain links TRBV28 to TRBJ1-3; no clear D gene. Input material: sorted CD4+, CD8+, or CD8+CD57+ T cells (not recorded which) from PBMCs. The clonotype was recovered from a human donor with severe aplastic anemia or a healthy control (not recorded which). CDR3 sequence: CASSSGNTIYF. CDR3 DNA: TGTGCCAGCAGTTCAGGAAACACCATATATTTT.